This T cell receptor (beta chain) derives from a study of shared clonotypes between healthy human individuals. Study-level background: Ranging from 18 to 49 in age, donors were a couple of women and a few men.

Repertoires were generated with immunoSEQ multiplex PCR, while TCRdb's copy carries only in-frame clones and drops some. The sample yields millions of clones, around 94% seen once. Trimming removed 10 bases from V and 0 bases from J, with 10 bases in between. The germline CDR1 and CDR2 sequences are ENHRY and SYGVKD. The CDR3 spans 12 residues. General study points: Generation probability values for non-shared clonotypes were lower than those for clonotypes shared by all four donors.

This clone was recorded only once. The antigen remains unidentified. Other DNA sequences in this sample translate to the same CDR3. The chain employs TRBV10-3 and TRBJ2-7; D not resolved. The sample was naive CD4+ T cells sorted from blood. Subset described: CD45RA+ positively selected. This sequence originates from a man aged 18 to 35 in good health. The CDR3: CATRTDSYEQYF. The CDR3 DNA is TGTGCCACCCGGACGGACTCCTACGAGCAGTACTTC.